This record looks at one T cell receptor (beta chain) sequence and its context. The data belong to a study of blood T cell repertoires in COVID-19. Seattle patients were enrolled while actively infected and followed longitudinally. Germline V gene data show CDR1 as MNHEY and CDR2 as SVGAGI. The V gene lost 0 bases and the J gene lost 10 bases, with 12 bases spanning the gap. There are 13 residues in the CDR3. Profiling relied on immunoSEQ multiplex PCR, and the TCRdb table lists in-frame clones only, not all of them. Of approximately 390,000 clones in the sample, about 90% are singletons; the top ten hold about 2.3%.

Sample: peripheral blood. The TCR originated in a woman aged 60-70 years with COVID-19, enrolled during active disease. V is TRBV6-5 and J is TRBJ1-1; tentative D call: TRBD1 (5 bases). CDR3 in DNA: TGTGCCAGCAGTTACTCGAATCGGCAGGGAGCTTTCTTT. Protein product: CASSYSNRQGAFF.